Following are 3 T cell receptor beta chains from one sample sequenced in a study of blood T cell repertoires in COVID-19 (dated by TCRdb to the early 2020s). The library was produced with the immunoSEQ multiplex PCR assay. TCRdb provides this immuneACCESS table in a form limited to in-frame rearrangements. Some clones are lacking; in checked studies, under half of them reflect an unresolved V gene, and why the rest are absent is not known. The sample table records tens of thousands of clones; over 85% of these occur just once. The ten largest clones capture around 1.3% of the sample. Sequenced: peripheral blood. The receptors come from a man in his 60s with acute or convalescent COVID-19.

V gene TRBV5-1 combines with J gene TRBJ1-6; tentative D call: TRBD1 (6 bases). Trimming took off 1 base at V and 4 bases at J, with 18 bases between the two ends. This CDR3 is built from 18 residues. CDR1 is SGHRS and CDR2 is YFSETQ in the germline V gene. DNA of the CDR3: TGCGCCAGCAGCTTGCGGTCGGCAGGGGAAGCGTATAATTCACCCCTCCACTTT. It is translated as CASSLRSAGEAYNSPLHF.

This clone was recorded once. The genes are TRBV24-1 and TRBJ2-1, with D possibly TRBD1 on 6 matching bases. CDR1 and CDR2 from the germline V gene are KGHDR and SFDVKD. The V end lost 4 bases, the J end lost 5 bases, and 17 bases lay between the germline ends. There are 16 residues in the CDR3. CDR3 sequence reads: CATSDQQGVRHNEQFF. CDR3 bases: TGTGCCACCAGTGACCAACAGGGAGTTCGCCACAATGAGCAGTTCTTC.

The V and J genes are TRBV2 and TRBJ1-5; D ambiguous. Germline CDR1 SNHLY, CDR2 FYNNEI. The CDR3 runs to 13 residues. V was cut by 6 bases and J by 5 bases, with 11 bases left in between. The CDR3 loop is CASSPIDYQPQHF. The CDR3 bases are TGTGCCAGCAGCCCAATAGATTATCAGCCCCAGCATTTT.